The rows below give T cell receptor beta chains drawn from one sample of a study of cytomegalovirus exposure and HLA in healthy donors. The table came from immunoSEQ multiplex PCR; TCRdb's copy has only in-frame clones and leaves some out. The sample carries around 150,000 clones, 65% to 80% recorded once. The sequenced material came from PBMCs. The receptors originated from a woman aged 45 to 65 in good health and CMV-seropositive. Each CDR3 is given with its conserved first and last residue. The D gene is left open where the match is weak. Where a row states a size, it is once, few, many or the class of an expanded clone; other rows omit it.

TRBV11-2,NA,TRBJ2-7,TRBD1,CASTPLGGTGGHEQYF,TGTGCCAGCACCCCCCTAGGAGGGACAGGGGGCCACGAGCAGTACTTC
TRBV18,NA,TRBJ1-1,TRBD1,CASSPPTGRTAEAFF,TGTGCCAGCTCACCCCCGACAGGGCGGACGGCTGAAGCTTTCTTT
TRBV9,NA,TRBJ1-1,NA,CASSVTGNTEAFF,TGTGCCAGCAGCGTGACAGGGAACACTGAAGCTTTCTTT
TRBV7-8,NA,TRBJ2-7,TRBD2,CASSFGGLAGGPFYEQYF,TGTGCCAGCAGCTTTGGAGGACTAGCGGGGGGCCCTTTCTACGAGCAGTACTTC
TRBV6-5,NA,TRBJ1-6,TRBD1,CATTPNRQGDRALHF,TGTGCCACCACGCCAAACCGACAGGGGGACAGAGCCCTCCACTTT
TRBV5-1,NA,TRBJ1-6,NA,CASSWTQGVDSPLHF,TGCGCCAGCAGCTGGACCCAGGGCGTTGATTCACCCCTCCACTTT
TRBV28,NA,TRBJ2-5,TRBD1,CASRHQGAEETQYF,TGTGCCAGCAGGCATCAGGGGGCCGAAGAGACCCAGTACTTC
TRBV2,NA,TRBJ1-2,TRBD1,CASSGGGQTGTF,TGTGCCAGCAGCGGGGGGGGACAGACTGGCACCTTC
TRBV20-1,NA,TRBJ1-2,NA,CSAQTNYGYTF,TGCAGTGCTCAGACAAACTATGGCTACACCTTC
TRBV2,few,TRBJ1-6,TRBD1,CASQGDRHSPLHF,TGTGCCAGCCAGGGGGATAGGCATTCACCCCTCCACTTT
TRBV18,NA,TRBJ1-1,NA,CASSPTRMDNTEAFF,TGTGCCAGCTCACCCACGCGGATGGATAACACTGAAGCTTTCTTT
TRBV9,few,TRBJ1-3,NA,CASSLTPTGGGNTIYF,TGTGCCAGCAGCCTAACCCCGACAGGAGGTGGAAACACCATATATTTT
TRBV7-2,NA,TRBJ2-7,TRBD1,CASSLGQGYSYEQYF,TGTGCCAGCAGCTTAGGACAGGGATACTCCTACGAGCAGTACTTC
TRBV19,NA,TRBJ1-5,NA,CASSYPPPAGNQPQHF,TGTGCCAGTAGCTACCCGCCACCGGCGGGCAATCAGCCCCAGCATTTT
TRBV6-5,NA,TRBJ2-7,NA,CASRITGGAVYEQYF,TGTGCCAGCAGAATAACAGGCGGGGCGGTGTACGAGCAGTACTTC
TRBV30,few,TRBJ2-7,NA,CAWSVNGYEQYF,TGTGCCTGGAGTGTAAACGGCTACGAGCAGTACTTC
TRBV5-6,NA,TRBJ1-5,NA,CASSLGAGGGNQPQHF,TGTGCCAGCAGCCTCGGGGCGGGGGGTGGCAATCAGCCCCAGCATTTT
TRBV5-1,NA,TRBJ2-6,TRBD1,CASSWDPGTGKPGANVLTF,TGCGCCAGCAGCTGGGATCCCGGGACAGGGAAGCCTGGGGCCAACGTCCTGACTTTC
TRBV5-6,NA,TRBJ2-5,NA,CATALRGQTREAQYF,TGTGCCACCGCGCTGCGTGGACAGACAAGAGAGGCCCAGTACTTC
TRBV7-2,NA,TRBJ1-1,NA,CASSFIGGATEAFF,TGTGCCAGCAGCTTTATAGGGGGGGCCACTGAAGCTTTCTTT
TRBV18,NA,TRBJ1-3,TRBD1,CASSPQTGGSGNTIYF,TGTGCCAGCTCACCTCAAACAGGGGGTTCTGGAAACACCATATATTTT
TRBV5-8,NA,TRBJ1-6,NA,CASSLDSRYNSPLHF,TGTGCCAGCAGCTTGGACAGCCGTTATAATTCACCCCTCCACTTT
TRBV7-3,NA,TRBJ1-1,NA,CASSPRPAGTEAFF,TGTGCCAGCAGCCCCCGACCGGCGGGCACTGAAGCTTTCTTT
TRBV7-9,few,TRBJ1-5,NA,CASSYDSNQPQHF,TGTGCCAGCAGCTATGACAGTAATCAGCCCCAGCATTTT
TRBV27,NA,TRBJ1-5,NA,CASSLSREKQPQHF,TGTGCCAGCAGTTTATCGAGGGAGAAGCAGCCCCAGCATTTT
TRBV5-1,NA,TRBJ1-1,NA,CASRQGQNTEAFF,TGCGCCAGCAGGCAAGGACAGAACACTGAAGCTTTCTTT
TRBV7-9,NA,TRBJ1-4,NA,CASSPLRDSPEYGKLFF,TGTGCCAGCAGCCCTTTACGCGACAGCCCGGAGTATGGGAAACTGTTTTTT
TRBV5-1,few,TRBJ2-5,TRBD2,CASSVGVAGSETQYF,TGCGCCAGCAGCGTGGGGGTAGCGGGGTCAGAGACCCAGTACTTC
TRBV6-6,NA,TRBJ2-2,TRBD2,CASSYTSGGMTGELFF,TGTGCCAGCAGTTACACCAGCGGGGGCATGACCGGGGAGCTGTTTTTT
TRBV5-6,NA,TRBJ2-3,NA,CASSLVETGTLGLPTQYF,TGTGCCAGCAGCTTGGTTGAGACAGGGACTTTAGGACTTCCGACGCAGTATTTT
TRBV4-2,NA,TRBJ2-1,TRBD2,CASSQVIAGGNEQFF,TGTGCCAGCAGCCAAGTGATAGCGGGGGGTAATGAGCAGTTCTTC
TRBV29-1,few,TRBJ1-4,NA,CSVGGQPNEKLFF,TGCAGCGTCGGAGGACAGCCCAATGAAAAACTGTTTTTT
TRBV11-2,NA,TRBJ1-6,NA,CASSQDRRLSPLHF,TGTGCCAGCAGCCAAGACAGGCGGCTTTCACCCCTCCACTTT
TRBV9,NA,TRBJ1-3,TRBD1,CASSGRGRGNTIYF,TGTGCCAGCAGCGGCAGGGGGAGAGGAAACACCATATATTTT
TRBV6-4,few,TRBJ2-1,TRBD2,CASSEGASGGADEQFF,TGTGCCAGCAGTGAAGGGGCTAGCGGGGGGGCCGATGAGCAGTTCTTC
TRBV18,once,TRBJ1-3,NA,CASSTDLGNTIYF,TGTGCCAGCTCGACAGACCTTGGAAACACCATATATTTT
TRBV18,NA,TRBJ2-7,NA,CASSPPAGEQYF,TGTGCCAGCTCACCACCGGCCGGGGAGCAGTACTTC
TRBV15,NA,TRBJ2-1,NA,CATSRETRDEQFF,TGTGCCACCAGCAGAGAAACGCGCGATGAGCAGTTCTTC
TRBV5-1,NA,TRBJ2-3,TRBD1,CASSPTGGTDTQYF,TGCGCCAGCAGCCCTACAGGGGGGACAGATACGCAGTATTTT
TRBV27,few,TRBJ2-3,TRBD2,CASSTGTSGGIGTDTQYF,TGTGCCAGCAGCACCGGGACTAGCGGGGGTATTGGCACAGATACGCAGTATTTT
TRBV2,NA,TRBJ2-1,TRBD2,CASSEGAGVYNEQFF,TGTGCCAGCAGTGAAGGGGCGGGGGTCTACAATGAGCAGTTCTTC
TRBV5-1,few,TRBJ2-1,TRBD2,CASSVGLAGYEQFF,TGCGCCAGCAGCGTTGGACTAGCGGGGTACGAGCAGTTCTTC
TRBV11-3,once,TRBJ2-7,NA,CASSPLRGSNEQYF,TGTGCCAGCAGCCCCCTGCGGGGAAGTAACGAGCAGTACTTC
TRBV5-5,NA,TRBJ2-7,TRBD2,CASSLSPLAGGYEQYF,TGTGCCAGCAGCTTGAGTCCACTAGCGGGGGGGTACGAGCAGTACTTC
TRBV18,NA,TRBJ1-3,NA,CASSPPGQTNTIYF,TGTGCCAGCTCACCACCGGGACAAACCAACACCATATATTTT
TRBV2,NA,TRBJ2-2,NA,CASRGDTDSGELFF,TGTGCCAGCCGGGGGGACACGGACTCCGGGGAGCTGTTTTTT
TRBV5-1,NA,TRBJ2-7,NA,CASSLTGSYEQYF,TGCGCCAGCAGCTTGACAGGTTCCTACGAGCAGTACTTC
TRBV30,NA,TRBJ1-2,NA,CAWSVSCECWTVPYGYTF,TGTGCCTGGAGTGTATCATGCGAATGCTGGACAGTCCCGTATGGCTACACCTTC
TRBV19,NA,TRBJ1-1,NA,CASSIGQSVTEAFF,TGTGCCAGTAGTATAGGACAGTCGGTCACTGAAGCTTTCTTT
TRBV6-1,NA,TRBJ2-1,TRBD2,CASSQFSGGTSFF,TGTGCCAGCAGTCAATTTAGCGGGGGGACATCCTTCTTC
TRBV7-8,NA,TRBJ2-7,TRBD2,CASSLGAGGTYEQYF,TGTGCCAGCAGCTTGGGAGCGGGGGGAACCTACGAGCAGTACTTC
TRBV2,NA,TRBJ1-2,TRBD1,CASSRDRANYGYTF,TGTGCCAGCAGTCGGGACAGGGCTAACTATGGCTACACCTTC
TRBV5-1,NA,TRBJ2-1,TRBD2,CASSLGPSGSYNEQFF,TGCGCCAGCAGCTTGGGACCTAGCGGGAGTTACAATGAGCAGTTCTTC
TRBV18,NA,TRBJ1-2,TRBD1,CASTSSGGAGLYGYTF,TGTGCCAGCACCAGCTCAGGGGGCGCAGGGCTCTATGGCTACACCTTC
TRBV13,NA,TRBJ2-6,NA,CASSLRRPGANVLTF,TGTGCCAGCAGCTTGAGGCGTCCGGGGGCCAACGTCCTGACTTTC